The 21 T cell receptor beta chains given below trace back to one sample, sequenced in a study of blood T cell repertoires in COVID-19. Assay used: immunoSEQ multiplex PCR; TCRdb lists only in-frame clones, some missing. The data show a few hundred thousand clones, about nine tenths seen once. The source material was peripheral blood. These receptors were obtained from a man aged 18 to 35 with active or convalescent COVID-19.

The chain joins TRBV19 to TRBJ2-2; the D gene is possibly TRBD1 (6 bases). V shed 10 bases and J shed 0 bases, with 12 bases lying between them. This CDR3 has 14 residues. Germline V CDR1 and CDR2: LNHDA, SQIVND (reference sequence). The CDR3 DNA is TGTGCCACCCAAGGGACAACGAACACCGGGGAGCTGTTTTTT. Encoded protein: CATQGTTNTGELFF.

This chain links TRBV18 with TRBJ1-1; D remains ambiguous. The V end lost 6 bases, the J end lost 0 bases, and 14 bases lay between the germline ends. Germline V gene sequence: CDR1 KGHSH, CDR2 LQKENI. The CDR3 is 15 residues long. CDR3 nucleotides: TGTGCCAGCTCTCGGGGAGGAGAGATGAACACTGAAGCTTTCTTT. It codes for CASSRGGEMNTEAFF.

V usage is TRBV7-9 and J usage is TRBJ2-7; D not resolved. V was cut by 5 bases and J by 5 bases, with 16 bases left in between. The CDR3 totals 14 residues. Germline CDR1 SEHNR, CDR2 FQNEAQ (reference sequence). In DNA form, the CDR3 reads TGTGCCAGCAGCGCCGACGAGGCTATCCACGAGCAGTACTTC. Encoded protein: CASSADEAIHEQYF.

This chain links TRBV2 with TRBJ1-1; D is uncertain. V was shortened by 4 bases and J by 6 bases, with 18 bases between the two germline ends. Germline CDR1 and CDR2: SNHLY and FYNNEI. The CDR3 is 15 residues long. As DNA, the CDR3 is TGTGCCAGCAGTGGAAGATCGGGTAGTGACCCTGAAGCTTTCTTT. Translating it yields CASSGRSGSDPEAFF.

The chain joins TRBV19 to TRBJ2-2; 16 bases are shared with TRBD2. CDR1 LNHDA and CDR2 SQIVND come from the germline V gene (reference sequence). This CDR3 spans 14 amino acids. J lost 6 bases, V lost 10 bases, and 2 bases had no gene match. The CDR3 DNA follows: TGTGCCACCGGGACTAGCGGGGGGGCCGGGGAGCTGTTTTTT. Protein product: CATGTSGGAGELFF.

This clone showed up just a few times. This sequence joins TRBV7-9 and TRBJ1-6; D is unresolved. CDR1 SEHNR and CDR2 FQNEAQ come from the germline V gene (reference sequence). There are 14 residues in the CDR3. V was pared by 2 bases and J by 7 bases, with 9 bases between. The CDR3 here is CASSLMSENSPLHF. The CDR3 DNA reads as TGTGCCAGCAGCTTAATGTCAGAAAATTCACCCCTCCACTTT.

The genes are TRBV27 and TRBJ1-1; unclear D gene. CDR1 MNHEY and CDR2 SMNVEV come from the germline V gene (reference sequence). This CDR3 region has 15 residues. V dropped 8 bases and J dropped 0 bases, with 16 bases sitting between them. CDR3 sequence reads: CASANFPSMNTEAFF. The CDR3 DNA reads TGTGCCAGCGCCAACTTCCCTTCTATGAACACTGAAGCTTTCTTT.

The V and J genes are TRBV12-3 or TRBV12-4 and TRBJ1-5, with TRBD1 as a possible D gene (5 bases). This CDR3 is built from 12 residues. The ends were cut back, 6 bases at V and 4 bases at J, with 7 bases in the middle. DNA of the CDR3: TGTGCCAGCAGACAGGCTAATCAGCCCCAGCATTTT. Translated: CASRQANQPQHF.

This chain links TRBV14 with TRBJ2-1; no clear D gene. There are 13 residues in the CDR3. Trimming cost V 4 bases and J 8 bases, with 12 bases left between them. Germline V lookup: CDR1 SGHDN, CDR2 FVKESK. The CDR3 DNA sequence: TGTGCCAGCAGCCTTAAGCAATTGGATGAGCAGTTCTTC. Translation: CASSLKQLDEQFF.

The rearrangement uses TRBV9 and TRBJ2-3, with 7 bases lining up with TRBD2. Germline V gene data show CDR1 as SGDLS and CDR2 as YYNGEE. The J segment lost 5 bases and the V segment lost 0 bases, leaving 3 bases of the junction unmatched. The CDR3 spans 14 residues. CDR3 sequence reads: CASSVGTSIDTQYF. As DNA, the CDR3 is TGTGCCAGCAGCGTAGGGACTAGTATAGATACGCAGTATTTT.

The rearrangement links TRBV4-1 to TRBJ1-1, with a possible D match to TRBD1 (5 bases). Trimming pared 3 bases from V and 3 bases from J, leaving 11 bases between. The CDR3 is made up of 14 amino acids. Germline V gene sequence: CDR1 MGHRA, CDR2 YSYEKL. CDR3 sequence reads: CASSHFRGDTEAFF. In nucleotides, the CDR3 is TGCGCCAGCAGCCACTTTAGGGGTGACACTGAAGCTTTCTTT.

The chain recombines TRBV7-8 with TRBJ2-1, with TRBD1 identical over 8 bases. Trimming at V came to 1 base and at J to 5 bases, leaving 16 bases not matched to a gene. CDR3 length: 19 residues. CDR1 and CDR2 (germline): SGHVS, FQNEAQ. In nucleotides, the CDR3 is TGTGCCAGCAGCTTAGTCCACCCGTACCGGGGACAGGATAACAATGAGCAGTTCTTC. This translates into CASSLVHPYRGQDNNEQFF.

The rearrangement joins TRBV18 to TRBJ2-1, with D uncertain. Germline V CDR1 and CDR2: KGHSH, LQKENI. Trimming removed 3 bases from V and 5 bases from J, with 8 bases in between. The length of the CDR3 is 13 residues. The CDR3 bases are TGTGCCAGCTCACCGAGCACGAACAATGAGCAGTTCTTC. Translated, it gives CASSPSTNNEQFF.

V and J are TRBV5-1 and TRBJ2-1; 11 bases line up with TRBD2. This CDR3 contains 15 residues. CDR1 is SGHRS, CDR2 YFSETQ, per germline. V was pared by 4 bases and J by 6 bases, with 6 bases of the junction left unmatched. CDR3: CASSGSGGAINEQFF. CDR3 nucleotide sequence: TGCGCCAGCAGCGGTAGCGGGGGGGCCATCAATGAGCAGTTCTTC. Full variable domain (missing parts from reference TRBV5-1 and TRBJ2-1): KAGVTQTPRYLIKTRGQQVTLSCSPISGHRSVSWYQQTPGQGLQFLFEYFSETQRNKGNFPGRFSGRQFSNSRSEMNVSTLELGDSALYLCASSGSGGAINEQFFGPGTRLTVL.

The V call is TRBV29-1, the J call TRBJ2-3, with TRBD1 matching 9 bases. Trimming removed 0 bases from V and 5 bases from J; junction bases left unmatched: 9. Looked up from germline, CDR1 is SQVTM and CDR2 is ANQGSEA. CDR3 length equals 16 residues. CDR3 residues: CSVEDLGQGTVDTQYF. The CDR3 DNA is TGCAGCGTTGAAGATCTGGGACAGGGTACAGTAGATACGCAGTATTTT.

This clone was counted once. The chain has TRBV11-1 and TRBJ2-3; no firm D call. The CDR3 has 14 amino acids. Germline assignment: CDR1 SGHAT and CDR2 FQDESV (reference sequence). Trimming removed 1 base at V and 0 bases at J, with 5 bases between. This CDR3 reads CASSLVQSTDTQYF. CDR3 nucleotide sequence: TGTGCCAGCAGCTTAGTACAAAGCACAGATACGCAGTATTTT.

Note on this clone: This sample also contains other DNA sequences that code for the same CDR3. This rearrangement joins TRBV18 to TRBJ2-5; 7 bases match TRBD1. Germline lookup yields CDR1 KGHSH and CDR2 LQKENI. The CDR3 totals 14 residues. Trimming took 3 bases from V and 2 from J; bases not matched to a gene: 3. The CDR3 loop is CASSPPGQQETQYF. DNA for the CDR3: TGTGCCAGCTCACCCCCGGGACAGCAAGAGACCCAGTACTTC.

This chain uses TRBV7-3 with TRBJ1-1; D perhaps matches TRBD1 (6 bases). Germline CDR1 SGHTA, CDR2 FQGTGA. The CDR3 runs to 15 residues. Deletions cut 5 bases from V and 0 bases from J, with 13 bases between. CDR3 coding DNA: TGTGCCAGCAGCCCCGGACAGAGGATGAACACTGAAGCTTTCTTT. Translated, it gives CASSPGQRMNTEAFF.

The V call is TRBV28, the J call TRBJ2-4; 9 bases agree with TRBD2. CDR1 is MDHEN and CDR2 is SYDVKM in the germline V gene. The CDR3 runs 14 residues. Germline trimming cut 5 bases from V and 5 bases from J; bases unmatched to any gene: 4. CDR3 in amino acids: CASSAGGPQNIQYF. CDR3 in DNA: TGTGCCAGCAGTGCGGGAGGGCCCCAAAACATTCAGTACTTC. Full variable domain (remainder filled in from reference TRBV28 and TRBJ2-4): DVKVTQSSRYLVKRTGEKVFLECVQDMDHENMFWYRQDPGLGLRLIYFSYDVKMKEKGDIPEGYSVSREKKERFSLILESASTNQTSMYLCASSAGGPQNIQYFGAGTRLSVL.

This rearrangement joins TRBV5-1 to TRBJ1-5, with TRBD1 matching over 10 bases. The CDR3 sequence is 15 residues long. CDR1 and CDR2 (germline): SGHRS, YFSETQ. Unmatched junction bases numbered 4, after V lost 0 bases and J lost 7 bases. CDR3 sequence reads: CASSLGGQGEQPQHF. In DNA, the CDR3 is TGCGCCAGCAGCTTGGGTGGACAGGGGGAACAGCCCCAGCATTTT.

This sequence joins TRBV3-1 (or the pseudogene TRBV3-2) and TRBJ2-7, with TRBD2 identical over 13 bases. The CDR3 extends over 15 amino acids. Germline assignment: CDR1 LGHDT and CDR2 YNNKEL (reference sequence). Trimming cost V 6 bases and J 4 bases; bases outside gene matches: 6. The CDR3 coding sequence is TGTGCCAGCAGTTTGGGACTAGCGGGAACGTACGAGCAGTACTTC. This encodes CASSLGLAGTYEQYF.